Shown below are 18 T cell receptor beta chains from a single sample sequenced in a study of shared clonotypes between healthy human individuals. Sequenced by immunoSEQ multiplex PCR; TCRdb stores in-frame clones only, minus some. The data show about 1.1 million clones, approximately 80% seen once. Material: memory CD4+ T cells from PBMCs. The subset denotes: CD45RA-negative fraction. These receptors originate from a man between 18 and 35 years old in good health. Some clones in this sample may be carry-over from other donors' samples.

CDR3 region: CASSFGLQQETQYF. Written as DNA, the CDR3 is TGTGCCAGCAGCTTCGGACTACAACAAGAGACCCAGTACTTC. V is TRBV11-2 and J is TRBJ2-5; D might be TRBD2 (6 bases). The CDR3 is 14 residues long. V lost 3 bases, J lost 2 bases, and 10 bases lay in between. Germline lookup yields CDR1 SGHAT and CDR2 FQNNGV.

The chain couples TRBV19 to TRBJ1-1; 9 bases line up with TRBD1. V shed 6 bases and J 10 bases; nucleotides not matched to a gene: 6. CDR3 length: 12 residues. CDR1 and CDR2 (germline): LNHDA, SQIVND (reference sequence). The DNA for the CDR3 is TGTGCCAGTAGCCGGGACAGGGCGAGAGCTTTCTTT. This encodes CASSRDRARAFF.

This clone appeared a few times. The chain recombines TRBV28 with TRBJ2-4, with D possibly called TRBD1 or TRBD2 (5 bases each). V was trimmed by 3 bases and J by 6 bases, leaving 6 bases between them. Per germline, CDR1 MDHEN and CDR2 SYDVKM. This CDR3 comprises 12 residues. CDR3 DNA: TGTGCCAGCAGTTTGAGGGGAAACATTCAGTACTTC. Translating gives CASSLRGNIQYF.

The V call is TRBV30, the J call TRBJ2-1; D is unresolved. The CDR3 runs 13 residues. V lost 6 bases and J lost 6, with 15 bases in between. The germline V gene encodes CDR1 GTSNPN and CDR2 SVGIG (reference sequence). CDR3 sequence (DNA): TGTGCCTGCAGCAAAGTCCAAGGCAATGAGCAGTTCTTC. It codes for CACSKVQGNEQFF.

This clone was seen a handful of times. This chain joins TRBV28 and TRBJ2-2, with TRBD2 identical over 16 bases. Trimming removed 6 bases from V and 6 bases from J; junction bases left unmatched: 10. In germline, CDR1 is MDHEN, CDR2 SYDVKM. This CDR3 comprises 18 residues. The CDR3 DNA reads TGTGCCAGCAGGATACGAACAGGGACTAGCGGGAGGGCCGGGGAGCTGTTTTTT. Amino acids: CASRIRTGTSGRAGELFF.

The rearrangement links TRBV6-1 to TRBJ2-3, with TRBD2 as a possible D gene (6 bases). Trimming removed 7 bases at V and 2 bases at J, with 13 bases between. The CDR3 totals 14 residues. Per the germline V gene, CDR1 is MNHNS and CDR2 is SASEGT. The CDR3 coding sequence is TGTGCCAGCACAGTGGGAGGATACACAGATACGCAGTATTTT. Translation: CASTVGGYTDTQYF.

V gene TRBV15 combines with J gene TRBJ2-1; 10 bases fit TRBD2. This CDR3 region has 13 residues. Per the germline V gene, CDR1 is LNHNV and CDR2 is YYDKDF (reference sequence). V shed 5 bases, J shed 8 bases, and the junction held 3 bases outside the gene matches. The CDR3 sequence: CATSRAGGDEQFF. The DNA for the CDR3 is TGTGCCACCAGCCGAGCGGGAGGGGATGAGCAGTTCTTC. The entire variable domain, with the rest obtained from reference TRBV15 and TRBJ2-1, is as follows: DAMVIQNPRYQVTQFGKPVTLSCSQTLNHNVMYWYQQKSSQAPKLLFHYYDKDFNNEADTPDNFQSRRPNTSFCFLDIRSPGLGDTAMYLCATSRAGGDEQFFGPGTRLTVL.

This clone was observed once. The CDR3: CASSQDGHSNTGELFF. In DNA, the CDR3 is TGTGCCAGCAGCCAAGATGGCCACTCGAACACCGGGGAGCTGTTTTTT. This rearrangement joins TRBV4-2 to TRBJ2-2, with D unresolved. Trimming took 0 bases from V and 0 from J, leaving 8 bases between them. The germline CDR1 and CDR2 sequences are LGHNA and YNFKEQ. The length of the CDR3 is 16 residues.

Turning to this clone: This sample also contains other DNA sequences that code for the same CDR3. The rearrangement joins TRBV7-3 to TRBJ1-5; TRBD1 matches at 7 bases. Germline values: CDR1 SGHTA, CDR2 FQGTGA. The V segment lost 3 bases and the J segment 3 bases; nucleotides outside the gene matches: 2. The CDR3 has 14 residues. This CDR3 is CASSLTGPNQPQHF. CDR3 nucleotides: TGTGCCAGCAGCTTGACAGGGCCCAATCAGCCCCAGCATTTT.

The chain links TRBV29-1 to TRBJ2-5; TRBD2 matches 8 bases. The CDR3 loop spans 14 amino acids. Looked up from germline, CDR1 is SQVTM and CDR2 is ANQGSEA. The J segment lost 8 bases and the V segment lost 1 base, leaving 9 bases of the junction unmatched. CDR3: CSVEAGTRVLTQYF. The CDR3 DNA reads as TGCAGCGTTGAAGCCGGGACTAGAGTTTTAACCCAGTACTTC.

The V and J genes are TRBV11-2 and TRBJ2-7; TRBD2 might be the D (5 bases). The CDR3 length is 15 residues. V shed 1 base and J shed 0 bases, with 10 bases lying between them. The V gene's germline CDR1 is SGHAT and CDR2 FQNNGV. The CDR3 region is CASSLGGATSYEQYF. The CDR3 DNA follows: TGTGCCAGCAGCTTAGGGGGAGCCACCTCCTACGAGCAGTACTTC.

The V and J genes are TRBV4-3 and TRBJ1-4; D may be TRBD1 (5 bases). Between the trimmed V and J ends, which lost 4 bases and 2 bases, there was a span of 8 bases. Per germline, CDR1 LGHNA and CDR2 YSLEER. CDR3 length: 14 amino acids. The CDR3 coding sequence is TGCGCCAGCAGCCGTTACAGGACTAATGAAAAACTGTTTTTT. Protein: CASSRYRTNEKLFF.

The CDR3 DNA is TGTGCCAGCAGTTTTACTTTCGGACAGGGGATTAATGGCTACACCTTC. It translates to CASSFTFGQGINGYTF. The V call is TRBV28, the J call TRBJ1-2; 9 nucleotides align to TRBD1. Germline CDR1 MDHEN, CDR2 SYDVKM. V gave up 3 bases and J gave up 6 bases; unmatched junction bases: 11. The CDR3 contains 16 residues.

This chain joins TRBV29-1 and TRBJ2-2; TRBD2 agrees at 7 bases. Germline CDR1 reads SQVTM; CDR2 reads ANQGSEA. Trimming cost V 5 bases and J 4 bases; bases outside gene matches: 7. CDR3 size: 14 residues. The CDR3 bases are TGCAGCGTTTCCGGGACTACCAGCACCGGGGAGCTGTTTTTT. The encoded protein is CSVSGTTSTGELFF.

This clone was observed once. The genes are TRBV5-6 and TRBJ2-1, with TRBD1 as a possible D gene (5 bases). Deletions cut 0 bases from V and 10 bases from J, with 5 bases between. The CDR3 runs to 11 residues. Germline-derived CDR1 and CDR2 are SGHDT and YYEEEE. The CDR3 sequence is CASSLGQEQFF. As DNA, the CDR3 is TGTGCCAGCAGCTTGGGACAGGAGCAGTTCTTC. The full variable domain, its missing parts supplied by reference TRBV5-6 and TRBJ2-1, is DAGVTQSPTHLIKTRGQQVTLRCSPKSGHDTVSWYQQALGQGPQFIFQYYEEEERQRGNFPDRFSGHQFPNYSSELNVNALLLGDSALYLCASSLGQEQFFGPGTRLTVL.

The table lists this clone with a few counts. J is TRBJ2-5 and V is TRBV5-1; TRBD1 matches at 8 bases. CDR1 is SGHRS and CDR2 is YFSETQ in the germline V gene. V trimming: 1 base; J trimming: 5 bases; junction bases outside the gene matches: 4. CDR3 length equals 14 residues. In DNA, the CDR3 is TGCGCCAGCAGCTTGATGAGACAGGGGGAGACCCAGTACTTC. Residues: CASSLMRQGETQYF.

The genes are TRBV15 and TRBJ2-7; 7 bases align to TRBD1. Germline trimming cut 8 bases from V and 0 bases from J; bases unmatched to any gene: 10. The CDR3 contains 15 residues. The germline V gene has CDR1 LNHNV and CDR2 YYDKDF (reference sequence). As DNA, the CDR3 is TGTGCCACCGGCATAGACAGGGCCAGCTCCTACGAGCAGTACTTC. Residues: CATGIDRASSYEQYF.

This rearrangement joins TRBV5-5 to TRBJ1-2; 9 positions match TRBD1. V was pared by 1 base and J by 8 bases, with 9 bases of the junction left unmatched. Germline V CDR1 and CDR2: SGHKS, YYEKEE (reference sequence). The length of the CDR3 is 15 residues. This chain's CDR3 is CASSLFGQGISGYTF. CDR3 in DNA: TGTGCCAGCAGCTTGTTCGGACAGGGGATATCAGGCTACACCTTC.